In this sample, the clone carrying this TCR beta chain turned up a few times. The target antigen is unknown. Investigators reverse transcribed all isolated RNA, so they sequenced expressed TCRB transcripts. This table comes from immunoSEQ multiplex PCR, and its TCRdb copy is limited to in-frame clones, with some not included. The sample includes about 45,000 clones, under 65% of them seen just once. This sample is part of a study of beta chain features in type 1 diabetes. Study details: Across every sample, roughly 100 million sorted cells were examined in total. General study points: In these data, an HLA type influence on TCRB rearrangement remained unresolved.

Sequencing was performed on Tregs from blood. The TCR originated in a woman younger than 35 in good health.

The CDR3 reads CASSFPAGNTDTQYF. The DNA for the CDR3 is TGTGCCAGCAGTTTCCCCGCCGGGAACACAGATACGCAGTATTTT. The rearrangement links TRBV28 to TRBJ2-3; a possible D gene is TRBD2 (5 bases). This CDR3 contains 15 residues. In germline, CDR1 is MDHEN, CDR2 SYDVKM. Trimming stripped 3 bases from V and 2 bases from J, with 12 bases between.